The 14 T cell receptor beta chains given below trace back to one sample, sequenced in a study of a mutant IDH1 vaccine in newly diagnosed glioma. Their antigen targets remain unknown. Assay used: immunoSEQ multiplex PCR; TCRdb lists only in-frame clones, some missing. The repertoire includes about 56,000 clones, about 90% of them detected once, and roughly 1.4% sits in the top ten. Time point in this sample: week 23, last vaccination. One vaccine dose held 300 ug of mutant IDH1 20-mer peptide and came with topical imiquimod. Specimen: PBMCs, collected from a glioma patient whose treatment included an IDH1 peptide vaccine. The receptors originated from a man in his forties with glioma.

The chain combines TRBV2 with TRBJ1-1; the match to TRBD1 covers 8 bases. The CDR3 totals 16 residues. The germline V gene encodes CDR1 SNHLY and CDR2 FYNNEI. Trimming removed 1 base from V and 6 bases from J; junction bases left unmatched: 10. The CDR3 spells CASSEGGRGRLAEAFF. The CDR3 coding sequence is TGTGCCAGCAGTGAAGGGGGCAGGGGGCGTTTGGCTGAAGCTTTCTTT.

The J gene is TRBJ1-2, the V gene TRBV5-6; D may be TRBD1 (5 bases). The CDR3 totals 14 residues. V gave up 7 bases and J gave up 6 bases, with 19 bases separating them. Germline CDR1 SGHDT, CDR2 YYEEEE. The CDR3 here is CASVTVGAGNGYTF. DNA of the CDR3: TGTGCCAGCGTAACCGTTGGGGCAGGGAATGGCTACACCTTC.

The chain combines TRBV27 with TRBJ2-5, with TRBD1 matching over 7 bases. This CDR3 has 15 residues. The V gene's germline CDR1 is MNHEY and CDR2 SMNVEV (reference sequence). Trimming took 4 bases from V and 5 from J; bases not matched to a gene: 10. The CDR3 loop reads CASSSTGAGRETQYF. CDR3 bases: TGTGCCAGCAGTTCCACAGGGGCAGGGCGGGAGACCCAGTACTTC.

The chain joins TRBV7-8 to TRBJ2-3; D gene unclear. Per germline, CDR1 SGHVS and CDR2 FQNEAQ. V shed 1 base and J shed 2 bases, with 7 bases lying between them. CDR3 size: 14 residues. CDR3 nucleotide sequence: TGTGCCAGCAGCTTAGGGGCCCCCACAGATACGCAGTATTTT. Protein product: CASSLGAPTDTQYF.

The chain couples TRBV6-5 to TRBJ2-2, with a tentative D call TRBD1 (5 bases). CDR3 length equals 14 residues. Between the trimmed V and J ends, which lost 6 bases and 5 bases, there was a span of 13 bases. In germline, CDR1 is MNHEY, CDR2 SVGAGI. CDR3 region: CASSTLQGTGELFF. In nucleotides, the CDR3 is TGTGCCAGCAGCACGCTGCAGGGAACCGGGGAGCTGTTTTTT.

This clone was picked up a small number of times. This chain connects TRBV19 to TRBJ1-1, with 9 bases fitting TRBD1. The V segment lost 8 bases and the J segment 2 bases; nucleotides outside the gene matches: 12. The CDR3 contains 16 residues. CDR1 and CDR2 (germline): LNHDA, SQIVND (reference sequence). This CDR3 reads CASLPGTGPRNTEAFF. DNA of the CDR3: TGTGCCAGTCTTCCCGGGACAGGGCCACGAAACACTGAAGCTTTCTTT.

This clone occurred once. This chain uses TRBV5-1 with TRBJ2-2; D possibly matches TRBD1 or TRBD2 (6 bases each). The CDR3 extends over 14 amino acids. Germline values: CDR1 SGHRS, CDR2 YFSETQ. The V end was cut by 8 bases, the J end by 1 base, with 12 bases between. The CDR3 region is CASLRGRNTGELFF. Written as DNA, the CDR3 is TGCGCCAGTCTTCGGGGGCGGAACACCGGGGAGCTGTTTTTT.

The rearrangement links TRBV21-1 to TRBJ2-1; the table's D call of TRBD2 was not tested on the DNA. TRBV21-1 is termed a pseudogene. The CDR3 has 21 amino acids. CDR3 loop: CASSTQRGLLREGPYRDEQFF. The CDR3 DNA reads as TGTGCCAGCAGCACCCAAAGGGGGCTCTTGCGGGAGGGCCCCTACCGGGATGAGCAGTTCTTC.

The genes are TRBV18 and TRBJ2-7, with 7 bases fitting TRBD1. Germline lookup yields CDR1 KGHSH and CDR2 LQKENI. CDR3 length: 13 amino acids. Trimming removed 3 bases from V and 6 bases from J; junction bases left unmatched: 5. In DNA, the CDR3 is TGTGCCAGCTCACCGGGGACAGTTCGCGAGCAGTACTTC. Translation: CASSPGTVREQYF.

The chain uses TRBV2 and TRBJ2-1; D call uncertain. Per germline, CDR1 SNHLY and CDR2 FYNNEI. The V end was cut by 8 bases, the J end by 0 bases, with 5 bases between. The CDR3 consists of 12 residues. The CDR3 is CASRSSYNEQFF. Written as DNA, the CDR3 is TGTGCCAGCCGGAGCTCCTACAATGAGCAGTTCTTC.

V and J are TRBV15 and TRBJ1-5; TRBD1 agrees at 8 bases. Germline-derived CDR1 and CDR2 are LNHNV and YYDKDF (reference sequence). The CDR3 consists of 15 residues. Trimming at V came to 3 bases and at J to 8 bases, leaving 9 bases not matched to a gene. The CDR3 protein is CATSRPGYRGEPQHF. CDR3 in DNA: TGTGCCACCAGCAGGCCCGGGTACAGGGGGGAGCCCCAGCATTTT.

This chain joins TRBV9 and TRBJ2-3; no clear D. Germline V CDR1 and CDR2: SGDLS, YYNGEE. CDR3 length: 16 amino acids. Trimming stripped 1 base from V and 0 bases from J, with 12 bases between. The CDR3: CASSVSVSLSTDTQYF. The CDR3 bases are TGTGCCAGCAGCGTATCGGTTAGTCTTAGCACAGATACGCAGTATTTT.

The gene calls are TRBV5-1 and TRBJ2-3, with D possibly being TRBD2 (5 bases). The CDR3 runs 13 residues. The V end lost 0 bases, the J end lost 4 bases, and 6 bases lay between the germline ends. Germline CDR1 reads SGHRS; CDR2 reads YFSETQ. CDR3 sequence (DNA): TGCGCCAGCAGCTTGGCCGGGGCAGATACGCAGTATTTT. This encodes CASSLAGADTQYF.

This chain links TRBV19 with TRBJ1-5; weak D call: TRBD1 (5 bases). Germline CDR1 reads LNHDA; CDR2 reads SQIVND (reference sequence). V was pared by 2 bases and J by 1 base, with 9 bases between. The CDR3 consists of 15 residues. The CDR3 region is CASSITRGSNQPQHF. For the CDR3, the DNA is TGTGCCAGTAGTATAACTCGGGGGAGCAATCAGCCCCAGCATTTT. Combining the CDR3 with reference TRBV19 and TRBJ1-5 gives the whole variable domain DGGITQSPKYLFRKEGQNVTLSCEQNLNHDAMYWYRQDPGQGLRLIYYSQIVNDFQKGDIAEGYSVSREKKESFPLTVTSAQKNPTAFYLCASSITRGSNQPQHFGDGTRLSIL.